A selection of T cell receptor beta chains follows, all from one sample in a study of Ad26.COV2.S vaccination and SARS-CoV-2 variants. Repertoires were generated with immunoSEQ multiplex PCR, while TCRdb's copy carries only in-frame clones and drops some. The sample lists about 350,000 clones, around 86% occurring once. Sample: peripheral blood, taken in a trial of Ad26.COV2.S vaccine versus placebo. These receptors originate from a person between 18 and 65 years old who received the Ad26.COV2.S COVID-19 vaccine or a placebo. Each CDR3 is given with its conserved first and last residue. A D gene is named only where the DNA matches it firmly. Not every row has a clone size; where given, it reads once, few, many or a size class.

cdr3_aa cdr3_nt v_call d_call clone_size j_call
CASTNQGLALQYF TGTGCCAGTACCAACCAGGGACTAGCGCTGCAGTATTTT TRBV19 TRBD2 . TRBJ2-3
CASSDSGIFQETQYF TGTGCCAGCAGTGACTCCGGAATCTTCCAAGAGACCCAGTACTTC TRBV2 . . TRBJ2-5
CASSIGSGNTIYF TGTGCCAGTAGTATCGGCTCTGGAAACACCATATATTTT TRBV19 . . TRBJ1-3
CSVSDTNTEAFF TGCAGCGTTTCAGACACGAACACTGAAGCTTTCTTT TRBV29-1 . . TRBJ1-1
CASKPPGQGTGELFF TGCGCCAGCAAGCCACCAGGTCAAGGGACCGGGGAGCTGTTTTTT TRBV4-1 . . TRBJ2-2
CASSLETGKAFF TGTGCCAGCAGCTTGGAGACAGGGAAAGCTTTCTTT TRBV5-5 TRBD1 . TRBJ1-1
CAWSVLANTGELFF TGTGCCTGGAGTGTACTGGCGAACACCGGGGAGCTGTTTTTT TRBV30 . once TRBJ2-2
CASSRPDRVNTF TGTGCCAGCAGCCGACCGGACAGGGTCAACACCTTC TRBV5-6 TRBD1 . TRBJ1-2
CASSQDPATNYGYTF TGCGCCAGCAGCCAAGATCCAGCTACTAACTATGGCTACACCTTC TRBV4-1 . few TRBJ1-2
CASSEALWPPEDQPQHF TGTGCCAGCAGTGAAGCGCTATGGCCACCCGAAGATCAGCCCCAGCATTTT TRBV2 . . TRBJ1-5